This is a list of T cell receptor beta chains from one sample in a study of cytomegalovirus exposure and HLA in healthy donors. Data came from immunoSEQ multiplex PCR; TCRdb stores just in-frame clones and leaves some out. The table shows about 56,000 clones, with 93% occurring only once. Sequencing used PBMCs. Receptors were obtained from a woman aged 18-29 years in good health and CMV-seropositive. CDR3s include the opening cysteine and the closing phenylalanine or tryptophan. The order of the fields is V gene, CDR3 length, J gene, CDR3 protein.

>TRBV9|16|TRBJ2-5
CASSPTDRGRQETQYF
>TRBV18|13|TRBJ1-2
CASSWQGASGYTF
>TRBV30|14|TRBJ1-2
CAWSVNDRGYGYTF
>TRBV25-1|11|TRBJ1-2
CASTGFYGYTF
>TRBV5-6|14|TRBJ2-7
CASSFTGRGYEQYF
>TRBV7-9|15|TRBJ2-7
CASSLATSGTYEQYF
>TRBV2|15|TRBJ2-3
CASSSSRGPGDTQYF
>TRBV19|13|TRBJ2-3
CASSVSVVDTQYF
>TRBV5-1|16|TRBJ1-1
CASSPYDPGRNTEAFF
>TRBV6-6|12|TRBJ2-3
CASSPYTDTQYF
>TRBV30|15|TRBJ1-5
CAWSSADRLNQPQHF
>TRBV25-1|15|TRBJ1-2
CASSGGGSSPYGYTF
>TRBV9|13|TRBJ2-7
CASSEGASYEQYF
>TRBV11-2|16|TRBJ1-5
CASSPKDRGGNQPQHF
>TRBV2|15|TRBJ2-3
CASSAWLAFTDTQYF
>TRBV6-1|14|TRBJ2-7
CASSEGWAGYEQYF
>TRBV7-2|13|TRBJ1-3
CASTGQGGNTIYF
>TRBV5-4|14|TRBJ1-2
CASSAIGQNYGYTF
>TRBV14|13|TRBJ1-5
CASSQDRNQPQHF
>TRBV11-2|16|TRBJ2-1
CASSPRTSSVGNEQFF
>TRBV29-1|13|TRBJ1-2
CSVEGRANYGYTF
>TRBV9|16|TRBJ2-1
CASSVELAGEYNEQFF
>TRBV6-1|17|TRBJ1-6
CASSDETAFFYNSPLHF
>TRBV4-2|14|TRBJ2-1
CASSQGTGGNEQFF
>TRBV13|15|TRBJ1-4
CASSARGATNEKLFF
>TRBV25-1|14|TRBJ2-3
CASNWAGGLNTQYF
>TRBV7-2|15|TRBJ2-5
CASSLAGGPWETQYF
>TRBV9|15|TRBJ2-1
CASSVVERGSNEQFF
>TRBV27|16|TRBJ2-3
CASSRKWAVRTDTQYF
>TRBV9|19|TRBJ2-5
CASSVDIAGGPFLQETQYF
>TRBV7-6|15|TRBJ2-5
CASSLGPEGRKTQYF
>TRBV27|16|TRBJ2-1
CASSLGWGGTNNEQFF
>TRBV7-8|12|TRBJ1-2
CASSLRQDGYTF
>TRBV11-2|15|TRBJ1-2
CASSFGDRARYGYTF
>TRBV5-1|13|TRBJ1-1
CASGVDPQGLAFF
>TRBV21-1|20|TRBJ2-7
CASSKGGSGAGHPAAYEQYF
>TRBV5-6|16|TRBJ2-7
CASSLAGGPGGYEQYF
>TRBV5-5|12|TRBJ1-6
CASSVQDSPLHF
>TRBV6-1|17|TRBJ1-2
CATRESGTGLGNYGYTF
>TRBV6-1|14|TRBJ1-2
CASSEGTANYGYTF
>TRBV28|15|TRBJ1-2
CASSLLRDRSLGYTF